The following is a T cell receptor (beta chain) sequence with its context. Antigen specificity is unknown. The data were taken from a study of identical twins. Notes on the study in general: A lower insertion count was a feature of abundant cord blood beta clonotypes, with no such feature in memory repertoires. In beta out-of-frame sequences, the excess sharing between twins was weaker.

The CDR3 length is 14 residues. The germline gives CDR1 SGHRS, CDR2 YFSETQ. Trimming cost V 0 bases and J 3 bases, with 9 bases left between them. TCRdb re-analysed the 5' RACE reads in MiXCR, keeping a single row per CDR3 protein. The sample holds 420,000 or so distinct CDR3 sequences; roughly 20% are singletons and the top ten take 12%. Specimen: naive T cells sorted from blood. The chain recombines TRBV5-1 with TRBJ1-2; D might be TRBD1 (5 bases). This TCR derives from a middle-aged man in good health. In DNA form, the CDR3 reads TGCGCCAGCAGCTTGGAGAGGGGTGACTATGGCTACACCTTC. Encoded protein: CASSLERGDYGYTF.